The 4 T cell receptor beta chains in this list originate from one sample, sequenced in a study of blood T cell repertoires in COVID-19. Sequencing used immunoSEQ multiplex PCR; TCRdb keeps in-frame clones, though not all of them. The sample consists of 88,000 or so clones, about 85% of them appearing once. Specimen: peripheral blood. These receptors all stem from a human donor in a cohort sampled during active COVID-19.

V gene TRBV5-1 combines with J gene TRBJ1-1, with TRBD1 identical over 7 bases. The V segment lost 4 bases and the J segment 0 bases; nucleotides outside the gene matches: 6. Germline CDR1 SGHRS, CDR2 YFSETQ. The CDR3 runs 15 residues. This chain's CDR3 is CASSRTGDMNTEAFF. The CDR3 DNA sequence: TGCGCCAGCAGCCGCACAGGGGATATGAACACTGAAGCTTTCTTT.

The V gene is TRBV3-1 (or the pseudogene TRBV3-2), the J gene TRBJ2-5; TRBD2 matches 8 bases. The germline gives CDR1 LGHDT, CDR2 YNNKEL (reference sequence). The V and J ends lost 5 bases and 2 bases, in that order; junction bases with no gene match: 13. CDR3 length equals 17 residues. CDR3 region: CASSFPRLASTQETQYF. As DNA, the CDR3 is TGTGCCAGCAGCTTCCCCCGACTAGCGAGTACACAAGAGACCCAGTACTTC.

The chain combines TRBV7-2 with TRBJ2-1; 10 bases are shared with TRBD1. The CDR3 length is 11 residues. CDR1 and CDR2 from the germline V gene are SGHTA and FQGNSA. V lost 3 bases to trimming and J lost 16 bases; unmatched junction nucleotides: 3. CDR3 sequence (DNA): TGTGCCAGCAGCTTCCGACAGGGGGCCTTCTTC. Translating it yields CASSFRQGAFF.

This clone was recorded a few times. The chain has TRBV28 and TRBJ1-2, with 11 bases that match TRBD1. V gave up 2 bases and J gave up 5 bases; unmatched junction bases: 1. Germline lookup yields CDR1 MDHEN and CDR2 SYDVKM. The CDR3 extends over 14 amino acids. The CDR3 loop is CASSLGTGGYGYTF. The CDR3 coding sequence is TGTGCCAGCAGTTTAGGGACAGGGGGATATGGCTACACCTTC.